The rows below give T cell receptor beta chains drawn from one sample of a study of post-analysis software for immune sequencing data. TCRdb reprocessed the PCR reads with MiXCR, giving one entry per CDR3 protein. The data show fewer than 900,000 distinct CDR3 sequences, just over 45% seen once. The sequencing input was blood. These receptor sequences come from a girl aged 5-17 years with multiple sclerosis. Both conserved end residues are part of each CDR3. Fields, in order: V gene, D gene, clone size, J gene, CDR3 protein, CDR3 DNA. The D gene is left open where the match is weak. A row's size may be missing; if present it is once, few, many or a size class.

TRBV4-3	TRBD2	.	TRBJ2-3	CASSQNSGTSTDTQYF	TGCGCCAGCAGCCAAAATAGCGGGACGAGCACAGATACGCAGTATTTT
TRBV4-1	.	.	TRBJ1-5	CASSQETDQPQHF	TGCGCCAGCAGCCAAGAAACGGACCAGCCCCAGCATTTT
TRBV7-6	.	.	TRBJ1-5	CASINIGREWGNQPQHF	TGTGCCAGCATCAATATCGGACGGGAGTGGGGAAATCAGCCCCAGCATTTT
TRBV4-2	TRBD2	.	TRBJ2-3	CASSQDLAGGPLQYF	TGTGCCAGCAGCCAAGATTTGGCGGGAGGGCCCTTGCAGTATTTT
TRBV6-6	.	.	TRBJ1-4	CASTRLATNEKLFF	TGTGCCAGCACCCGCCTAGCAACTAATGAAAAACTGTTTTTT
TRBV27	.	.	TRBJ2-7	CASSLSRAYSSYEQYF	TGTGCCAGCAGTTTAAGCCGGGCGTACAGCTCCTACGAGCAGTACTTC
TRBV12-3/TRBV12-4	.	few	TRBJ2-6	CASSYLQAGGANVLTF	TGTGCCAGCAGTTACCTACAGGCTGGGGGGGCCAACGTCCTGACTTTC
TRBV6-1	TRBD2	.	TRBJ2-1	CASRVGLAVVGEQFF	TGTGCCAGCAGAGTGGGACTAGCGGTAGTGGGTGAGCAGTTCTTC
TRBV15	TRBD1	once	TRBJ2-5	CATDTGGEETQYF	TGTGCCACCGACACAGGGGGCGAGGAGACCCAGTACTTC
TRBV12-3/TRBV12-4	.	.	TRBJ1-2	CASRNPGPNYGYTF	TGTGCCAGCAGAAATCCGGGACCCAACTATGGCTACACCTTC
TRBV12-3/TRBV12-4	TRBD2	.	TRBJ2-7	CASSFSSGTASYNEQYF	TGTGCCAGCAGTTTCTCTAGCGGGACGGCCTCCTACAATGAGCAGTACTTC
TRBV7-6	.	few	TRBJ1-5	CASSVTDGPQPQHF	TGTGCCAGCAGCGTCACGGACGGCCCGCAGCCCCAGCATTTT
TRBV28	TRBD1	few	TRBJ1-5	CASSFRQGAGQPQHF	TGTGCCAGCAGTTTCCGACAGGGGGCTGGTCAGCCCCAGCATTTT